This T cell receptor (beta chain) was found in a study of blood T cell repertoires in COVID-19. Study-level background: The United States, Italy and Spain provided the acute and convalescent COVID-19 samples. PBMCs, B-cell-depleted T cells, or T cells were the source of the cDNA or gDNA that made up the material.

This CDR3 has 14 amino acids. In the authors' methods: Estimation of nucleated cell counts relied on the amplification of reference gene primers. Repertoires were generated with immunoSEQ multiplex PCR, while TCRdb's copy carries only in-frame clones and drops some. V and J calls and clone size come straight from that table; D and trimming were deduced from the DNA. The sample shows roughly 250,000 clones, around four fifths of them seen only once. Sequenced sample: peripheral blood. The receptor was isolated from a woman aged 40 to 50 with active or convalescent COVID-19. The chain is built from TRBV12-2 and TRBJ2-7; TRBD1 is the table's D call, not checked against the DNA. TRBV12-2 is listed as a pseudogene. The CDR3 protein is CASRLDRRCYEQYF. DNA of the CDR3: TGTGCAAGTCGCTTGGACAGGAGATGTTACGAGCAGTACTTC.